One and the same sample provided the 23 T cell receptor beta chains below, sequenced in a study of T cell responses to AZD1222 COVID-19 vaccine. Method: immunoSEQ multiplex PCR; TCRdb's copy keeps in-frame clones and lacks some. The profile shows roughly 100,000 clones, about nine tenths of them singletons. The sample in question was peripheral blood, obtained on day 0 of AZD1222 vaccination. These receptors were collected from an adult in good health.

This chain joins TRBV7-2 and TRBJ2-4, with TRBD2 matching over 13 bases. V was clipped by 6 bases and J by 8 bases; unmatched bases: 7. The CDR3 extends over 15 amino acids. Germline CDR1 SGHTA, CDR2 FQGNSA. The CDR3 DNA is TGTGCCAGCAGAGGACTAGCGGGAGTGTCTGACATTCAGTACTTC. As protein: CASRGLAGVSDIQYF.

V is TRBV5-6 and J is TRBJ2-2; 8 bases map to TRBD1. The CDR3 spans 15 residues. V lost 4 bases and J lost 3; bases outside the gene matches: 5. CDR1 is SGHDT, CDR2 YYEEEE, per germline. The CDR3 loop reads CASSRTGTYTGELFF. CDR3 nucleotide sequence: TGTGCCAGCAGCAGGACAGGGACCTACACCGGGGAGCTGTTTTTT.

V is TRBV11-2 and J is TRBJ2-2; D unclear. This CDR3 comprises 12 residues. CDR1 is SGHAT, CDR2 FQNNGV, per germline. V was clipped by 5 bases and J by 5 bases, with 6 bases between them. The CDR3 nucleotides are TGTGCCAGCAGCGCTGATACCGGGGAGCTGTTTTTT. Its protein is CASSADTGELFF.

This chain connects TRBV2 to TRBJ2-7; D gene uncertain. The CDR3 contains 14 residues. Germline V gene lookup returns CDR1 SNHLY and CDR2 FYNNEI. Trimming took off 7 bases at V and 2 bases at J, with 15 bases between the two ends. The CDR3 spells CASTVPLATYEQYF. In DNA form, the CDR3 reads TGTGCCAGCACCGTCCCACTTGCGACCTACGAGCAGTACTTC.

The chain carries TRBV19 and TRBJ1-5; D ambiguous. In germline, CDR1 is LNHDA, CDR2 SQIVND (reference sequence). This CDR3 has 15 amino acids. V was clipped by 5 bases and J by 0 bases, with 11 bases between them. DNA of the CDR3: TGTGCCAGTAGTCCGACCGACTATAGCAATCAGCCCCAGCATTTT. Translation gives CASSPTDYSNQPQHF.

The chain joins TRBV4-1 to TRBJ1-4; the match to TRBD1 covers 9 bases. With V trimmed by 3 bases and J by 8 bases, 10 bases remained unmatched. The CDR3 has 16 amino acids. Germline values: CDR1 MGHRA, CDR2 YSYEKL. The CDR3 sequence: CASSHPRGGQGEKLFF. The CDR3, as DNA: TGCGCCAGCAGCCATCCACGGGGGGGACAGGGAGAAAAACTGTTTTTT.

The chain couples TRBV19 to TRBJ2-2; D gene ambiguous. The germline V gene has CDR1 LNHDA and CDR2 SQIVND (reference sequence). Trimming stripped 3 bases from V and 1 base from J, with 15 bases between. The CDR3 consists of 17 residues. CDR3 DNA: TGTGCCAGTAGTATCCTCGGCAAGATCAAGAACACCGGGGAGCTGTTTTTT. Translating it yields CASSILGKIKNTGELFF.

V gene TRBV28 combines with J gene TRBJ1-5, with D possibly TRBD1 on 5 matching bases. CDR1 and CDR2 from the germline V gene are MDHEN and SYDVKM. Deletions cut 3 bases from V and 7 bases from J, with 16 bases between. This CDR3 spans 15 amino acids. CDR3 protein: CASSLPTYAGQPQHF. CDR3 sequence (DNA): TGTGCCAGCAGTTTGCCCACCTACGCAGGGCAGCCCCAGCATTTT.

The chain has TRBV28 and TRBJ1-2; 8 positions agree with TRBD1. V lost 5 bases, J lost 1 base, and 9 bases stayed unmatched. The germline CDR1 and CDR2 sequences are MDHEN and SYDVKM. The CDR3 consists of 16 residues. The CDR3 region has the DNA TGTGCCAGCAGTACCGAAGGACAGGGATTTAACTATGGCTACACCTTC. Translating it yields CASSTEGQGFNYGYTF.

This rearrangement joins TRBV5-5 to TRBJ1-6; 7 bases agree with TRBD1. CDR3 length equals 16 residues. Trimming cost V 4 bases and J 9 bases; bases outside gene matches: 13. The germline gives CDR1 SGHKS, CDR2 YYEKEE (reference sequence). DNA of the CDR3: TGTGCCAGCAGCCCTGGGGACAGACTCCCTGGTTCACCCCTCCACTTT. Protein product: CASSPGDRLPGSPLHF.

The chain combines TRBV3-1 (or the pseudogene TRBV3-2) with TRBJ2-1, with a tentative D call TRBD2 (6 bases). Deletions cut 5 bases from V and 0 bases from J, with 14 bases between. This CDR3 is built from 16 residues. Germline assignment: CDR1 LGHDT and CDR2 YNNKEL (reference sequence). As DNA, the CDR3 is TGTGCCAGCAGCAATAGCGGAGGGGTCTCCTACAATGAGCAGTTCTTC. This gives the protein CASSNSGGVSYNEQFF.

V gene TRBV9 combines with J gene TRBJ1-2, with D unresolved. The V and J ends lost 3 bases and 0 bases respectively, with 12 bases between them. Germline CDR1 is SGDLS and CDR2 is YYNGEE. CDR3 length equals 15 residues. CDR3 nucleotide sequence: TGTGCCAGCAGCGAGTGGGATCAGGCTAACTATGGCTACACCTTC. This encodes CASSEWDQANYGYTF. The full variable domain, in which reference TRBV9 and TRBJ1-2 provide the parts outside the CDR3, is DSGVTQTPKHLITATGQRVTLRCSPRSGDLSVYWYQQSLDQGLQFLIQYYNGEERAKGNILERFSAQQFPDLHSELNLSSLELGDSALYFCASSEWDQANYGYTFGSGTRLTVV.

This CDR3 is CASSLGSGRGNTGELFF. The CDR3 DNA is TGTGCCAGCAGCTTGGGGAGCGGGAGGGGGAACACCGGGGAGCTGTTTTTT. V gene TRBV7-8 combines with J gene TRBJ2-2, with 10 positions matching TRBD2. The CDR3 is 17 amino acids. The junction had 5 bases not matched to a gene; V was cut back by 3 bases and J by 1 base. CDR1 SGHVS and CDR2 FQNEAQ come from the germline V gene. Using reference TRBV7-8 and TRBJ2-2 for the parts outside the CDR3, the full variable domain is GAGVSQSPRYKVAKRGQDVALRCDPISGHVSLFWYQQALGQGPEFLTYFQNEAQLDKSGLPSDRFFAERPEGSVSTLKIQRTQQEDSAVYLCASSLGSGRGNTGELFFGEGSRLTVL.

The CDR3 sequence: CASSQNQYSNQPQHF. The DNA of the CDR3 is TGTGCCAGCAGCCAAAATCAGTATAGCAATCAGCCCCAGCATTTT. V and J are TRBV3-1 (or the pseudogene TRBV3-2) and TRBJ1-5, with D uncertain. CDR1 is LGHDT, CDR2 YNNKEL, per germline (reference sequence). This CDR3 region has 15 residues. V was cut by 2 bases and J by 0 bases, with 8 bases left in between.

The chain combines TRBV6-4 with TRBJ1-2, with 7 bases aligning to TRBD1. The CDR3 runs 13 residues. In germline, CDR1 is MRHNA, CDR2 SNTAGT. The trim removed 6 bases at V and 4 bases at J, leaving 5 bases unmatched. The CDR3 loop reads CASSPGQFYGYTF. In DNA, the CDR3 is TGTGCCAGCAGCCCGGGACAGTTCTATGGCTACACCTTC.

The chain is built from TRBV11-2 and TRBJ1-5; D is possibly TRBD1 (5 bases). CDR1 and CDR2 from the germline V gene are SGHAT and FQNNGV. The V gene lost 4 bases and the J gene lost 3 bases, with 13 bases spanning the gap. The length of the CDR3 is 15 residues. CDR3 sequence: CASSSSGTHNQPQHF. The CDR3 nucleotides are TGTGCCAGCAGCTCCTCCGGGACGCACAATCAGCCCCAGCATTTT.

The chain carries TRBV28 and TRBJ1-5; D unclear. The CDR3 loop spans 15 amino acids. CDR1 MDHEN and CDR2 SYDVKM come from the germline V gene. The V end lost 3 bases, the J end lost 8 bases, and 17 bases lay between the germline ends. CDR3 region: CASSLPAGDVEPQHF. The CDR3 DNA follows: TGTGCCAGCAGTTTGCCGGCTGGGGATGTAGAGCCCCAGCATTTT.

The rearrangement joins TRBV3-1 (or the pseudogene TRBV3-2) to TRBJ1-4, with a tentative D call TRBD1 (5 bases). V was trimmed by 5 bases and J by 8 bases, leaving 15 bases between them. This CDR3 has 14 amino acids. In germline, CDR1 is LGHDT, CDR2 YNNKEL (reference sequence). CDR3 protein: CASSAGTRGEKLFF. The CDR3 coding sequence is TGTGCCAGCAGCGCCGGGACGAGGGGCGAAAAACTGTTTTTT.

This chain links TRBV19 with TRBJ1-1; D gene uncertain. This CDR3 is 13 amino acids long. V was pared by 4 bases and J by 2 bases, with 8 bases between. CDR1 and CDR2 from the germline V gene are LNHDA and SQIVND (reference sequence). This CDR3 is CASSTSENTEAFF. The DNA for the CDR3 is TGTGCCAGTAGTACTTCAGAAAACACTGAAGCTTTCTTT. Looking up the rest from reference TRBV19 and TRBJ1-1 gives the full variable domain: DGGITQSPKYLFRKEGQNVTLSCEQNLNHDAMYWYRQDPGQGLRLIYYSQIVNDFQKGDIAEGYSVSREKKESFPLTVTSAQKNPTAFYLCASSTSENTEAFFGQGTRLTVV.

The chain recombines TRBV14 with TRBJ1-2; unclear D gene. Germline V CDR1 and CDR2: SGHDN, FVKESK. The ends were cut back, 6 bases at V and 5 bases at J, with 7 bases in the middle. CDR3 length: 11 residues. This CDR3 is CASSGGYGYTF. CDR3 nucleotide sequence: TGTGCCAGCAGTGGAGGGTATGGCTACACCTTC. Looking up the rest from reference TRBV14 and TRBJ1-2 gives the full variable domain: EAGVTQFPSHSVIEKGQTVTLRCDPISGHDNLYWYRRVMGKEIKFLLHFVKESKQDESGMPNNRFLAERTGGTYSTLKVQPAELEDSGVYFCASSGGYGYTFGSGTRLTVV.

The CDR3 protein is CASTSYQGVGYEQYF. The CDR3, as DNA: TGTGCCAGCACCTCATACCAAGGGGTTGGATACGAGCAGTACTTC. V usage is TRBV28 and J usage is TRBJ2-7, with a possible D match to TRBD1 (5 bases). V was shortened by 7 bases and J by 4 bases, with 20 bases between the two germline ends. CDR1 and CDR2 from the germline V gene are MDHEN and SYDVKM. The CDR3 covers 15 residues.

The chain recombines TRBV5-4 with TRBJ2-1; maybe TRBD2 (6 bases). V was cut by 4 bases and J by 3 bases, with 17 bases left in between. The CDR3 sequence is 16 residues long. CDR1 and CDR2 (germline): SGHNT, YYREEE (reference sequence). In nucleotides, the CDR3 is TGTGCCAGCAGCCAGGGACTCCCTATAATCTACAATGAGCAGTTCTTC. Residues: CASSQGLPIIYNEQFF.

This clone was recorded only once. The genes are TRBV6-2 or TRBV6-3 and TRBJ2-1; 9 bases match TRBD1. CDR1 and CDR2 from the germline V gene are MNHEY and SVGEGT. CDR3 length: 14 amino acids. V shed 5 bases, J shed 9 bases, and the junction held 8 bases outside the gene matches. The CDR3 DNA sequence: TGTGCCAGCAGTCACCCAGGGACAGGGATTGAGCAGTTCTTC. Its translation is CASSHPGTGIEQFF.